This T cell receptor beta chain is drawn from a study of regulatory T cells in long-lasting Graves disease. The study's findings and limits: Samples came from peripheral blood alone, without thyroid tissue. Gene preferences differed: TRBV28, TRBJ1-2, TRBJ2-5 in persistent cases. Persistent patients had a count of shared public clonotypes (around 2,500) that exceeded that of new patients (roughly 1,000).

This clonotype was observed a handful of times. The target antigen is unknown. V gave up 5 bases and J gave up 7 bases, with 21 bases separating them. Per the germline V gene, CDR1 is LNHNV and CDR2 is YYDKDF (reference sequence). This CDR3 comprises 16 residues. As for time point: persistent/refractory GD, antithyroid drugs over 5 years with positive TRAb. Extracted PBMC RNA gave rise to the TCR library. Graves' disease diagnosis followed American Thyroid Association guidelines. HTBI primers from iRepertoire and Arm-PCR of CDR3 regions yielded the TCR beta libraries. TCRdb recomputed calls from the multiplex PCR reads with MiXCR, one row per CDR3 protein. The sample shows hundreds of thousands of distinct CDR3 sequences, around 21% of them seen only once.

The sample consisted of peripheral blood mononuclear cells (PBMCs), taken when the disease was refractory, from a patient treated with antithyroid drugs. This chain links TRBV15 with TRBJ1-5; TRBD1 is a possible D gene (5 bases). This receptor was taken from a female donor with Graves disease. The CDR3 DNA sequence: TGTGCCACCAGCGAGCGACCGGGACCAAAGAACCAGCCCCAGCATTTT. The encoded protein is CATSERPGPKNQPQHF. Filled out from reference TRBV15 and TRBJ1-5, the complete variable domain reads DAMVIQNPRYQVTQFGKPVTLSCSQTLNHNVMYWYQQKSSQAPKLLFHYYDKDFNNEADTPDNFQSRRPNTSFCFLDIRSPGLGDTAMYLCATSERPGPKNQPQHFGDGTRLSIL.